In its sample, the clone carrying this T cell receptor (beta chain) was seen a few times. The data derive from a study of T-cell memory formation after mild COVID-19. MiXCR, applied by TCRdb to the 5' RACE reads, yields one record per CDR3 protein. The sample carries around 300,000 distinct CDR3 sequences, 10% to 15% recorded once. Germline V gives CDR1 LGHNA, CDR2 YSLEER. CDR3 length: 14 amino acids. The V and J ends lost 4 bases and 7 bases respectively, with 13 bases between them. Material: PBMCs or a T cell subset sorted from them (not recorded which). The chain uses TRBV4-3 and TRBJ1-4, with a weak D call TRBD1 (6 bases). This clonotype was obtained from a man aged 18-30 years who had mild COVID-19 (a few samples of this study predate the infection). Cell type and time point are not known. In DNA form, the CDR3 reads TGCGCCAGCAGCCGAGAAATGACAGGTGAAAAACTGTTTTTT. Its protein is CASSREMTGEKLFF.